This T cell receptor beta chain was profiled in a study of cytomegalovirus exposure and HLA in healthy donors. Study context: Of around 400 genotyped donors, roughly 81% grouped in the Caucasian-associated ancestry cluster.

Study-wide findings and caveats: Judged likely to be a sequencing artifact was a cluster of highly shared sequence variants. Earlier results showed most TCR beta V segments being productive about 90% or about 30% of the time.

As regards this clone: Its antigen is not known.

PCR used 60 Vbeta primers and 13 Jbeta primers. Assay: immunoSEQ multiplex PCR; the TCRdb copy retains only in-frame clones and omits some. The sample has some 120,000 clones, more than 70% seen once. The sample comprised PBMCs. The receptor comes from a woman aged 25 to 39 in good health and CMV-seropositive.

CDR3 in amino acids: CASAGGGGSAYNEQFF. Written as DNA, the CDR3 is TGTGCCAGTGCGGGGGGCGGGGGAAGTGCCTACAATGAGCAGTTCTTC. The gene calls are TRBV6-6 and TRBJ2-1; the match to TRBD2 covers 8 bases. This CDR3 has 16 residues. J lost 2 bases, V lost 9 bases, and 12 bases had no gene match. CDR1 MNHNY and CDR2 SVGAGI come from the germline V gene (reference sequence).